This T cell receptor beta chain emerged from a study of low-dose radiotherapy and immunotherapy resistance in tumors. For the study at large: Each patient took aspirin at a dose of 300 mg by mouth once daily over the course of four cycles, with dosing beginning on cycle 1 day 1.

TRAV- and TRBV-specific primers, spanning alpha and beta chains, primed first-strand cDNA. TCR amplification used roughly 18 PCR cycles, a constant-region primer and a V-primer adapter. TCRdb re-called the reads through MiXCR, storing one row per CDR3 protein. Of 59,000 or so distinct CDR3 sequences listed, less than 30% are singletons. This clonotype is classed as medium-sized. Time point denoted: before trial treatment. Sequencing was performed on PBMCs, taken before treatment. This sequence was found in a male donor with rectosigmoid adenocarcinoma.

CDR3 coding DNA: TGTGCCAGCAGCCAACCCTCCGGGGTAGCGTGGCCAGATACGCAGTATTTT. Encoded protein: CASSQPSGVAWPDTQYF. The chain uses TRBV3-1 and TRBJ2-3; a weak D match, TRBD2 (5 bases). The CDR3 has 17 residues. Germline V gives CDR1 LGHDT, CDR2 YNNKEL (reference sequence). The germline V and J ends were trimmed by 2 bases and 4 bases, with 19 bases remaining between them.